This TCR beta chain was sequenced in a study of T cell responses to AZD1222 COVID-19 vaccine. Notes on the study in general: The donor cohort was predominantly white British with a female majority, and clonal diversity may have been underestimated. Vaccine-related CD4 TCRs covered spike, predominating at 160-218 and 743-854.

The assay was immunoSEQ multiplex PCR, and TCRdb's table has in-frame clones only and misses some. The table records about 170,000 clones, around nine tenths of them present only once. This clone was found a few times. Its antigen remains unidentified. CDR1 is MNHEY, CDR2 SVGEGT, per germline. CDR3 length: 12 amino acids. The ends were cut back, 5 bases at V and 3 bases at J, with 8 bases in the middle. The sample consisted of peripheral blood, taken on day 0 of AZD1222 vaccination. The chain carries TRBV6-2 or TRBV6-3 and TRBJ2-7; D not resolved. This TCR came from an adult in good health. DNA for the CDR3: TGTGCCAGCAGTGACGGCTTCTACGAGCAGTACTTC. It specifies CASSDGFYEQYF.